This T cell receptor (beta chain) was recovered during a study of shared clonotypes between healthy human individuals. The overall study: Plates per donor: three CD4 naive, three CD4 memory, two CD8 naive, one CD8 memory.

The naive CD8 population came from CD45RO-negative cells selected for CCR7, without terminally differentiated effector memory CD45RA+ cells. Germline CDR1 MGHDK, CDR2 SYGVNS. This CDR3 spans 14 amino acids. V lost 4 bases, J lost 4 bases, and 14 bases lay in between. This table comes from immunoSEQ multiplex PCR, and its TCRdb copy is limited to in-frame clones, with some not included. The table includes about 2.1 million clones, just over 90% detected once. The chain employs TRBV25-1 and TRBJ2-7; no firm D call. Sequenced input: naive CD8+ T cells from PBMCs. This sequence was found in a man younger than 30 in good health. Some clones in this sample may be carry-over from other donors' samples. The CDR3 DNA reads TGTGCCAGCAGTGCCCCAGTCCAGGAGTACGAGCAGTACTTC. Its translation is CASSAPVQEYEQYF.